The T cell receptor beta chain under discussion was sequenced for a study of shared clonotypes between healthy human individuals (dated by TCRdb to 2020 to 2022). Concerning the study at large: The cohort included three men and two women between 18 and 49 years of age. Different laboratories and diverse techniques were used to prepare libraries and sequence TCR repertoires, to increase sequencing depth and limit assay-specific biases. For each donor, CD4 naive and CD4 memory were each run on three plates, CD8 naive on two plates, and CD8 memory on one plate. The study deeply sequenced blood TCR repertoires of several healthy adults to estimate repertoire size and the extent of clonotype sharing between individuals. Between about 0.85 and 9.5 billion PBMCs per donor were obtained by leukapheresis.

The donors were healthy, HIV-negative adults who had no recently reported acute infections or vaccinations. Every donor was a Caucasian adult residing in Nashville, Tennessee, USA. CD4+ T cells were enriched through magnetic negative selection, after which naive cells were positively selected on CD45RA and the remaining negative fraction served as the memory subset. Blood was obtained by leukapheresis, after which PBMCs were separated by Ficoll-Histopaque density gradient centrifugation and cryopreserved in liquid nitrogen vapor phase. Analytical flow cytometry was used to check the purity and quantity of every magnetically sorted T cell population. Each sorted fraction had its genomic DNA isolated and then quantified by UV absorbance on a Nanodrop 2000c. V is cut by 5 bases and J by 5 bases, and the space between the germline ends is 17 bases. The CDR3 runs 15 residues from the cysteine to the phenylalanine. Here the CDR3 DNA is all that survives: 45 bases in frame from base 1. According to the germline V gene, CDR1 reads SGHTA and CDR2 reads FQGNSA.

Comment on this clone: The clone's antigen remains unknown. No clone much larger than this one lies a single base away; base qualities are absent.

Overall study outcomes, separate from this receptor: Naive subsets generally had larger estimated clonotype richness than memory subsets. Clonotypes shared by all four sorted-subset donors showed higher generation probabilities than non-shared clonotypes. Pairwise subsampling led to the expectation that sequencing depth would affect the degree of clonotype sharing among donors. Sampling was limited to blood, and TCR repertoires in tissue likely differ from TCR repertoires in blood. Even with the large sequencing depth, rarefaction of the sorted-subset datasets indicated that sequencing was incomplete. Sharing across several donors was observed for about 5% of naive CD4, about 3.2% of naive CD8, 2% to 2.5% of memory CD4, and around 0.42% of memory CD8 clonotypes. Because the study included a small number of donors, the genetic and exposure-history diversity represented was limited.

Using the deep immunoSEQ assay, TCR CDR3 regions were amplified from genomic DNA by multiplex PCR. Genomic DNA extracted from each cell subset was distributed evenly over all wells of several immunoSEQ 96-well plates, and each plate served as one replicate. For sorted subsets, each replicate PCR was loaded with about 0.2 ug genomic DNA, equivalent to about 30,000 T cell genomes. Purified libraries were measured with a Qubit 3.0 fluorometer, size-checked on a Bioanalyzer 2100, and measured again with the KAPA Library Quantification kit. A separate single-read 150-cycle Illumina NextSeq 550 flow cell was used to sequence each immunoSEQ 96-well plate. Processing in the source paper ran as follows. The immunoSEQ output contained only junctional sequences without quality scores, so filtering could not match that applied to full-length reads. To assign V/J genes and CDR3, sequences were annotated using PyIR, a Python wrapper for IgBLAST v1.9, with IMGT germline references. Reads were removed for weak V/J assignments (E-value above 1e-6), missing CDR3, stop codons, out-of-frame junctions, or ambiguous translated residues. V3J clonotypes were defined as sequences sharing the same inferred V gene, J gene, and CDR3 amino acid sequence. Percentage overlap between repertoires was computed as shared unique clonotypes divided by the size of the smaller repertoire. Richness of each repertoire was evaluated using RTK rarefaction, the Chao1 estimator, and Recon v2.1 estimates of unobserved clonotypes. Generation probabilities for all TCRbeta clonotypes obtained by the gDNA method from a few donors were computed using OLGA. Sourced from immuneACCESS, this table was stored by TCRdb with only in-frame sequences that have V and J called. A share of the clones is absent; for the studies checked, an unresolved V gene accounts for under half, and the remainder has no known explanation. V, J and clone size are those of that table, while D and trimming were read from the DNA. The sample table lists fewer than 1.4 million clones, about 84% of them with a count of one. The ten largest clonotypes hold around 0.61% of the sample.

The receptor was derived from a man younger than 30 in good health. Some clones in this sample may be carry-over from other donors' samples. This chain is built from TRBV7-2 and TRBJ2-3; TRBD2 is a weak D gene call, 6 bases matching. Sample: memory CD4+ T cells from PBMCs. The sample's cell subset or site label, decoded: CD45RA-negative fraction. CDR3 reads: CASSAPGLARDTQYF. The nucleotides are TGTGCCAGCAGCGCCCCGGGACTGGCCCGAGATACGCAGTATTTT. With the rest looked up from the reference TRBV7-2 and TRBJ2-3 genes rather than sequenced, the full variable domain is GAGVSQSPSNKVTEKGKDVELRCDPISGHTALYWYRQSLGQGLEFLIYFQGNSAPDKSGLPSDRFSAERTGGSVSTLTIQRTQQEDSAVYLCASSAPGLARDTQYFGPGTRLTVL.